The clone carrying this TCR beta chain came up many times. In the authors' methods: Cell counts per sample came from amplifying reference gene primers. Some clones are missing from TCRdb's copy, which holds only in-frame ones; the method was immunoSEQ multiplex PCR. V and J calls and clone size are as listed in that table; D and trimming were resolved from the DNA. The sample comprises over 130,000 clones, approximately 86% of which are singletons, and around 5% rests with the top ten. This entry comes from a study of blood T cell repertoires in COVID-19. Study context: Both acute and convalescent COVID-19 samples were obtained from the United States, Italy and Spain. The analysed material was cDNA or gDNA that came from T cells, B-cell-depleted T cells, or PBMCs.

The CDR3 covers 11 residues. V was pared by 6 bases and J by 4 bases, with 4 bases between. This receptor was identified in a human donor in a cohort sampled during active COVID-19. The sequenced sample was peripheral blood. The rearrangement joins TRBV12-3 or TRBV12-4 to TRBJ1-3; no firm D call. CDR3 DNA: TGTGCCAGCAGCGGGGGAAACACCATATATTTT. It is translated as CASSGGNTIYF.